These T cell receptor beta chains were read from a single sample in a study of cytomegalovirus exposure and HLA in healthy donors. Sequenced by immunoSEQ multiplex PCR; TCRdb stores in-frame clones only, minus some. The sample shows about 110,000 clones, approximately 81% of them seen only once. The specimen sequenced was PBMCs. The receptors originated from a woman aged 18 to 35 in good health and CMV-seropositive. The CDR3 runs from the conserved cysteine through the conserved F or W. The D gene is left open where the match is weak.

d_call	v_call	j_call	cdr3_length	cdr3_aa
TRBD1	TRBV28	TRBJ1-1	14	CASSSVDRDTEAFF
TRBD1	TRBV7-9	TRBJ1-4	17	CASSPGTDDGDNEKLFF
TRBD1	TRBV2	TRBJ1-1	13	CASTRGPNTEAFF
TRBD1	TRBV18	TRBJ1-5	17	CASSPRDRRNSNQPQHF
NA	TRBV6-1	TRBJ1-5	17	CASSEQWDTASNQPQHF
TRBD2	TRBV5-1	TRBJ2-1	17	CASSLSTSGTSYNEQFF
NA	TRBV5-1	TRBJ2-3	14	CASSLQRSTDTQYF
NA	TRBV27	TRBJ2-7	15	CASSKERGSSYEQYF
NA	TRBV4-1	TRBJ2-7	15	CASSQVGSTDYEQYF
TRBD1	TRBV6-5	TRBJ1-1	15	CASSFTNRGNTEAFF
NA	TRBV5-5	TRBJ1-2	15	CASSLGAGVFYGYTF
NA	TRBV30	TRBJ1-3	13	CAWSLSVGNTIYF
TRBD1	TRBV2	TRBJ1-3	14	CASRQGASGNTIYF
TRBD1	TRBV10-3	TRBJ1-1	15	CAIADSGTVNTEAFF
NA	TRBV5-1	TRBJ1-2	15	CASSLDSPSDYGYTF
TRBD2	TRBV4-1	TRBJ2-7	17	CASSQEGNGRPSYEQYF
NA	TRBV30	TRBJ2-5	13	CAWSLQASKTQYF
NA	TRBV27	TRBJ1-5	13	CASSFGGHQPQHF
TRBD1	TRBV2	TRBJ1-1	14	CASSVGTGNTEAFF
NA	TRBV6-5	TRBJ2-6	15	CASSSPEPGANVLTF
NA	TRBV7-9	TRBJ1-5	15	CASSPTSSGNQPQHF
NA	TRBV21-1	TRBJ1-2	17	CASSKGGTGPINYGYTF
TRBD1	TRBV4-2	TRBJ1-4	18	CASSQESHRGTTNEKLFF
NA	TRBV9	TRBJ2-7	15	CASSPLATGTYEQYF
NA	TRBV13	TRBJ1-1	12	CAILASDTEAFF
NA	TRBV18	TRBJ1-5	13	CASSRTANQPQHF
NA	TRBV11-3	TRBJ2-5	13	CASSFGARETQYF